The TCR beta chain under discussion was sequenced for a study of blood T cell repertoires in COVID-19. The CDR3 spans 15 residues. The V and J ends lost 8 bases and 0 bases, in that order; junction bases with no gene match: 6. Germline CDR1 is MNHEY and CDR2 is SVGAGI. Sequencing used immunoSEQ multiplex PCR; TCRdb keeps in-frame clones, though not all of them. Of a few hundred thousand clones listed, over 75% are singletons. The sequence derives from a man aged 30-40 years who had recovered from COVID-19. This chain connects TRBV6-5 to TRBJ2-2; 7 positions match TRBD2. Input material: PBMCs or T cells enriched from blood (not recorded which). CDR3: CASLGRESNTGELFF. The CDR3 bases are TGTGCCAGCCTTGGGAGGGAATCGAACACCGGGGAGCTGTTTTTT.